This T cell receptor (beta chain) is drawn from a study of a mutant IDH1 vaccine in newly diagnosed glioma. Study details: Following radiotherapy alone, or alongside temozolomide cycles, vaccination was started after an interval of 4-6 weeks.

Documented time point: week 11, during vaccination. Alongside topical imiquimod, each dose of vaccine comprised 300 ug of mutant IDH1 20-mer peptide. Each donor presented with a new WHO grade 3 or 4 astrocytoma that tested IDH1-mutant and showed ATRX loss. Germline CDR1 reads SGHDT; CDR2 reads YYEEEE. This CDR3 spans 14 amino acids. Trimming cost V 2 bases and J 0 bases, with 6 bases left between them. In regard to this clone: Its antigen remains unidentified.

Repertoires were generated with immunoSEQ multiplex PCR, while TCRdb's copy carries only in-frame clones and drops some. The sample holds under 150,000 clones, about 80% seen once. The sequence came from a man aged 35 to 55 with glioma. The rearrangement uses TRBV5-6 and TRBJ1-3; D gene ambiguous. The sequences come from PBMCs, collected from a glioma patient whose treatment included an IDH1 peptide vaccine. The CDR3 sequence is CASSLASSGNTIYF. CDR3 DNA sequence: TGTGCCAGCAGCTTAGCGAGCTCTGGAAACACCATATATTTT.